This T cell receptor (beta chain) is drawn from a study of blood T cell repertoires in COVID-19. Study-wide background: The United States, Italy and Spain supplied acute and convalescent COVID-19 samples. T cells, B-cell-depleted T cells, or PBMCs provided the cDNA or gDNA that served as material.

In the original processing: It was from reference gene primer amplification that nucleated cell counts were estimated. Generated by immunoSEQ multiplex PCR, the TCRdb table keeps only in-frame clones and is missing some. V, J and clone size are taken as reported in that table, and D and trimming were inferred from the DNA itself. There are roughly 120,000 clones in the sample; roughly 87% occur only once, and 7.7% lies in the top ten. Germline CDR1 reads SGHTA; CDR2 reads FQGTGA. With V trimmed by 6 bases and J by 1 base, 6 bases remained unmatched. The CDR3 is 15 residues long. The sequence was collected from a human donor in a cohort sampled during active COVID-19. The sample was peripheral blood. The genes are TRBV7-3 and TRBJ2-5; 9 bases agree with TRBD2. CDR3 coding DNA: TGTGCCAGCAGTCTAGCGGGGAGTCTCCAAGAGACCCAGTACTTC. This translates into CASSLAGSLQETQYF.